A single count supports the clone carrying this T cell receptor (beta chain). Its cognate antigen is unknown. This sample is part of a study of molecular identifiers for immune sequencing clone quantification. Study-wide context: Five portions were made in replicates from RNA of roughly 20,000 or 100,000 naive CD8 cells, and four underwent sequencing.

Generation of bulk TCR libraries relied on previously described methods and listed TCR primers. A single record per CDR3 protein comes from TCRdb applying MiXCR to the PCR reads. This sample has fewer than 350,000 distinct CDR3 sequences, with roughly a quarter found just once. The CDR3 covers 16 residues. V gave up 0 bases and J gave up 8 bases, with 17 bases separating them. CDR1 and CDR2 from the germline V gene are MNHEY and SVGEGT. Notes on the study in general: Sizes of clones that are highly expanded could be underestimated (if identical TCR molecules share a barcode). The share of molecules held by clones above 20 RNA copies was over 97% in effector cells and under 1% in naive cells.

The sequence was obtained from a human donor in good health. Some libraries in this study had Jurkat cell RNA spiked in. This chain connects TRBV6-2 or TRBV6-3 to TRBJ2-1, with D perhaps matching TRBD1 or TRBD2 (5 bases each). The sample taken for sequencing was naive CD8+ T cells from blood, with Jurkat cell RNA spiked in. The subset here: FACS-sorted CD8+CD4-CCR7+CD45RA+ naive T cells. This CDR3 is CASSYSSGTGWDEQFF. The CDR3 DNA sequence: TGTGCCAGCAGTTACTCGTCCGGGACGGGTTGGGATGAGCAGTTCTTC.